This T cell receptor (beta chain) was recorded in a study of CD8 T cells in ankylosing spondylitis. Overall study results and limits: Previous work reported some of these motif variants in the synovial fluid and blood of reactive arthritis. Characteristic of ankylosing spondylitis blood, it appeared, was a TCR beta motif comprising several highly homologous variants. Peripheral blood held disease-linked clones only at relatively low frequency, and these were CD8+. Clones tied to disease were said to be significantly enriched in matched ankylosing spondylitis synovial fluid.

Quantitative barcoded 5'-RACE was used to prepare TCR beta libraries. Using its own MiXCR run on the 5' RACE reads, TCRdb lists one record per CDR3 protein. The repertoire has about 420,000 distinct CDR3 sequences, about a fifth of them found once; the top ten carry approximately 15%. This clonotype appeared a few times. Its antigen is not known. This CDR3 is 16 amino acids long. Germline CDR1 KGHDR, CDR2 SFDVKD. With 8 bases clipped from V and 3 bases from J, the junction kept 14 bases outside the gene matches. Sequencing was done on a sample of blood, either unsorted or a sorted T cell fraction (not recorded which). The J gene is TRBJ1-1, the V gene TRBV24-1; 7 bases agree with TRBD1. This TCR was recovered from a male donor with ankylosing spondylitis. The chain's CDR3 is CATIGARGQLHTEAFF. The DNA for the CDR3 is TGTGCCACCATCGGGGCTCGGGGACAGCTACACACTGAAGCTTTCTTT.